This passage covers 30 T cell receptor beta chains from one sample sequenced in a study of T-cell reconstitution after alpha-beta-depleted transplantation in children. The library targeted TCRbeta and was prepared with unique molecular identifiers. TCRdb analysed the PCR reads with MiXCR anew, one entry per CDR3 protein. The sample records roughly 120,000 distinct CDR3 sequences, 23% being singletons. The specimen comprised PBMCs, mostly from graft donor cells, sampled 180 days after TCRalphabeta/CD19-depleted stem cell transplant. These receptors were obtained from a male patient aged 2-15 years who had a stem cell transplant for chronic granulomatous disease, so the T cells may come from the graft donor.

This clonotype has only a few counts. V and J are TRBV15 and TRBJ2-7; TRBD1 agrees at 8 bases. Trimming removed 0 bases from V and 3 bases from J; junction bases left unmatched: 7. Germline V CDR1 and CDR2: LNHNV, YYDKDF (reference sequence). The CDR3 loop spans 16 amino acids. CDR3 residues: CATSREDGQGRYEQYF. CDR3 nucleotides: TGTGCCACCAGCAGAGAAGACGGACAGGGACGCTACGAGCAGTACTTC.

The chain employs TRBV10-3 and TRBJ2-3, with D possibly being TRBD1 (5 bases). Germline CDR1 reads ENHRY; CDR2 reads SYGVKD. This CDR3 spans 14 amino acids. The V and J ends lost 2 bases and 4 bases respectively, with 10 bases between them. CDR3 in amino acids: CAISEGAGPDTQYF. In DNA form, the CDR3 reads TGTGCCATCAGTGAGGGGGCAGGGCCAGATACGCAGTATTTT.

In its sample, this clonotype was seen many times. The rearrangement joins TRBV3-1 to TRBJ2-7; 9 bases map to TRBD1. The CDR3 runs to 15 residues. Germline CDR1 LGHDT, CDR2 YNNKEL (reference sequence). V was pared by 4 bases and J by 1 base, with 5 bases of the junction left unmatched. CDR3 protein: CASSPPGQGSYEQYF. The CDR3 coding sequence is TGTGCCAGCAGCCCTCCGGGACAGGGATCCTACGAGCAGTACTTC.

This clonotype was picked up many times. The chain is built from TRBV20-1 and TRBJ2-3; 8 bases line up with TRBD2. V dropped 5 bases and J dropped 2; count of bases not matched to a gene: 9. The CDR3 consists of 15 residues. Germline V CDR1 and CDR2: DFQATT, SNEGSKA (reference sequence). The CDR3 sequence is CSADTVAGPTDTQYF. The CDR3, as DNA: TGCAGTGCTGACACCGTAGCGGGACCCACAGATACGCAGTATTTT.

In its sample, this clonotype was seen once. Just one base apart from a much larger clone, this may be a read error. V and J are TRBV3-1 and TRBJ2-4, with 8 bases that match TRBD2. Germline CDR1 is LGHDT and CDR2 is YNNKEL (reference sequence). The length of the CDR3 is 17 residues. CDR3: CATSQLSGTLAKNIQYF. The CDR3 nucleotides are TGTGCCACCAGCCAACTTAGCGGGACTCTAGCCAAAAACATTCAGTACTTC.

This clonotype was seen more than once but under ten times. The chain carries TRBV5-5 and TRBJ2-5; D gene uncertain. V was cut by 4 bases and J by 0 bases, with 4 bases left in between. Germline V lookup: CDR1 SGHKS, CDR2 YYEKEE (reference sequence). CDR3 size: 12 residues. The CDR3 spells CASSRDQETQYF. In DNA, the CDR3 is TGTGCCAGCAGCAGGGACCAAGAGACCCAGTACTTC.

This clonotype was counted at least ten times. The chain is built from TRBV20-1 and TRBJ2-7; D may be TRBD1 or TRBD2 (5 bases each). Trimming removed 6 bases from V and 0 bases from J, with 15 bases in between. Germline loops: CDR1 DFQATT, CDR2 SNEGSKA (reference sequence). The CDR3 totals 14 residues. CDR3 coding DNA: TGCAGTGCCAGGGACCTCCAGAGCTCCTACGAGCAGTACTTC. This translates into CSARDLQSSYEQYF.

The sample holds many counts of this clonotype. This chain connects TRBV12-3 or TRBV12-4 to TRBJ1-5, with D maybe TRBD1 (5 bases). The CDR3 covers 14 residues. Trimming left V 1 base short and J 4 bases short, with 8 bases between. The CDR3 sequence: CASSLDGGNQPQHF. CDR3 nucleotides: TGTGCCAGCAGTTTAGACGGGGGAAATCAGCCCCAGCATTTT.

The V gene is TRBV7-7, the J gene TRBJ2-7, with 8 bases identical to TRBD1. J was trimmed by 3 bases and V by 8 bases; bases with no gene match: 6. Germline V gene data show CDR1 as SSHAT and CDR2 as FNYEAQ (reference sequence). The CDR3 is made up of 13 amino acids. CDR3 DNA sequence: TGTGCCAGCGGGAACAGGGGGGACTACGAGCAGTACTTC. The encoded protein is CASGNRGDYEQYF.

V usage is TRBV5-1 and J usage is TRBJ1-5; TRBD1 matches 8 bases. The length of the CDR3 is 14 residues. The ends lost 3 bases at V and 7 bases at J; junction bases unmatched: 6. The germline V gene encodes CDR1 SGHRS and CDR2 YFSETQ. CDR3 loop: CASSYDRGDQPQHF. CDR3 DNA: TGCGCCAGCAGCTACGACAGGGGAGACCAGCCCCAGCATTTT.

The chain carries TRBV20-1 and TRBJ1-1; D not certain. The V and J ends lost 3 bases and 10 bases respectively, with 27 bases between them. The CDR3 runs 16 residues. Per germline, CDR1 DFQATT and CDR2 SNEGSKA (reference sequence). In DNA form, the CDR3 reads TGCAGTGCTAGGAGCCCAAAGCACAACGCCGAGGGAGGAGCTTTCTTT. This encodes CSARSPKHNAEGGAFF.

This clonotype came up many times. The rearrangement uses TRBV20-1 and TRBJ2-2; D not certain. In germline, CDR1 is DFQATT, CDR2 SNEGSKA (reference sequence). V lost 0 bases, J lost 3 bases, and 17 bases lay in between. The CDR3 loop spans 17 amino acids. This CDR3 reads CSARDWRVPIHTGELFF. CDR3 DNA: TGCAGTGCTAGAGATTGGAGAGTGCCTATCCACACCGGGGAGCTGTTTTTT.

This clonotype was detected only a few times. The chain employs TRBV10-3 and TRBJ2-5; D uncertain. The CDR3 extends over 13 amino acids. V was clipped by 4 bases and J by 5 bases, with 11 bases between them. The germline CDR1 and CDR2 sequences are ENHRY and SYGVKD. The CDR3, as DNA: TGTGCCATCAGTGCTCAAGCTTCGGAGACCCAGTACTTC. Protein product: CAISAQASETQYF.

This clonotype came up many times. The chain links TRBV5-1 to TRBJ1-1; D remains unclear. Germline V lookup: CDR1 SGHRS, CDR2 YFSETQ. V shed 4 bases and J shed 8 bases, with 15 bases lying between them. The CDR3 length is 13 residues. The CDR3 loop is CASSPLRGTEAFF. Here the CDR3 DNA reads TGCGCCAGCAGCCCGTTGCGGGGAACCGAAGCTTTCTTT. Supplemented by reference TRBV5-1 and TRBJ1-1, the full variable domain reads KAGVTQTPRYLIKTRGQQVTLSCSPISGHRSVSWYQQTPGQGLQFLFEYFSETQRNKGNFPGRFSGRQFSNSRSEMNVSTLELGDSALYLCASSPLRGTEAFFGQGTRLTVV.

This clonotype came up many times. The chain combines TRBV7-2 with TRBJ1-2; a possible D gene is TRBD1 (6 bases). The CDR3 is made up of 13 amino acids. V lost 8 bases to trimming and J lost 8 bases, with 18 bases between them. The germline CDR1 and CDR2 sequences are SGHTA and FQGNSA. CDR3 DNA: TGTGCCAGCGGCAGGGACACCCTAAGGGGCTACACCTTC. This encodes CASGRDTLRGYTF.

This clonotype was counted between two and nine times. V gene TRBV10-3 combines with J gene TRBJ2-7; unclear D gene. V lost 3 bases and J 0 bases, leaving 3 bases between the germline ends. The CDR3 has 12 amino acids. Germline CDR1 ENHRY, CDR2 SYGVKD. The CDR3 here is CAISETSYEQYF. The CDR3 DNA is TGTGCCATCAGTGAAACCTCCTACGAGCAGTACTTC.

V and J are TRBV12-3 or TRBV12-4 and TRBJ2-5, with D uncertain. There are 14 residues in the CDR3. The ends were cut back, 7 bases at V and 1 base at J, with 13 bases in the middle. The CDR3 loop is CASTDLLVQETQYF. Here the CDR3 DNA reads TGTGCCAGCACCGACTTGCTGGTCCAAGAGACCCAGTACTTC.

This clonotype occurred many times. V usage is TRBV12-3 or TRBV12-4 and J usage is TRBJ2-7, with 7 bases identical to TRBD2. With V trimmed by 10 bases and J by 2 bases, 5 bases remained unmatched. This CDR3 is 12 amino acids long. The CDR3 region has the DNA TGTGCCACCTCCAGCGGGGCCTACGAGCAGTACTTC. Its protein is CATSSGAYEQYF.

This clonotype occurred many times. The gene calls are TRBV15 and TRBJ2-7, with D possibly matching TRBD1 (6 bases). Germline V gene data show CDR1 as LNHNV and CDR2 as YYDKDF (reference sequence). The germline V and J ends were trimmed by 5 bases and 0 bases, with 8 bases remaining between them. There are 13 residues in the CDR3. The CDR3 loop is CATSRDNSYEQYF. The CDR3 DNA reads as TGTGCCACCAGCCGGGACAACTCCTACGAGCAGTACTTC.

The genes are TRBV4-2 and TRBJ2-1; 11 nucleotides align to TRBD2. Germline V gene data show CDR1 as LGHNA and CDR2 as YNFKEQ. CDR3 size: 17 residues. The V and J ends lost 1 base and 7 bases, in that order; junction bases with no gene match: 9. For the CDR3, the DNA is TGTGCCAGCAGCCAAGGTCATACTAGCGGGAGAACTAATGAGCAGTTCTTC. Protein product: CASSQGHTSGRTNEQFF.

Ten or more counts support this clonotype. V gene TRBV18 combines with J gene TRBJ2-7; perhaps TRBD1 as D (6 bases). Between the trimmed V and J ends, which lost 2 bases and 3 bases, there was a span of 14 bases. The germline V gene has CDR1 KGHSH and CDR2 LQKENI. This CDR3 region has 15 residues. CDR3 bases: TGTGCCAGCTCACCAACAGGGATGTCCCACTACGAGCAGTACTTC. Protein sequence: CASSPTGMSHYEQYF.

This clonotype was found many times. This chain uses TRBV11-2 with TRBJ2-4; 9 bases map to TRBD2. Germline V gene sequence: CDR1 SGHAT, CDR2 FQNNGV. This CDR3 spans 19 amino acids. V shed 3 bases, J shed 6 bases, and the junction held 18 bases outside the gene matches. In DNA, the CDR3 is TGTGCCAGCAGCTTCTCTAATCCCCGGCTTAGCGGGAGAGTAAACATTCAGTACTTC. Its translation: CASSFSNPRLSGRVNIQYF.

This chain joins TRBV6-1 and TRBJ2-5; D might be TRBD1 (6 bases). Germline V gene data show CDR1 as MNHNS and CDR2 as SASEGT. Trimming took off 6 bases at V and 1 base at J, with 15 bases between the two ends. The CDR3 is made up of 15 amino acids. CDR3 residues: CASRWVGQRQETQYF. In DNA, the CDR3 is TGTGCCAGCAGATGGGTAGGACAGCGCCAAGAGACCCAGTACTTC.

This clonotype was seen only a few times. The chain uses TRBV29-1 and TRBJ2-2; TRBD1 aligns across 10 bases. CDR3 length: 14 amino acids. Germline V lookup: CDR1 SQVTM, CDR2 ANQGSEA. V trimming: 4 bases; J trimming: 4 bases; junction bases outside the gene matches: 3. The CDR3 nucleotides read TGCAGCGTTGCTGGGACAGGGGTCACCGGGGAGCTGTTTTTT. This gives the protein CSVAGTGVTGELFF.

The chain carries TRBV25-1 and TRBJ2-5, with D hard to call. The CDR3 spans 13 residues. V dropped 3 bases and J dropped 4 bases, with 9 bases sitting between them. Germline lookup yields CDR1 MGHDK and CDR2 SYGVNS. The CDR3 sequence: CASSDGVRETQYF. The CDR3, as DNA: TGTGCCAGCAGTGATGGGGTGCGAGAGACCCAGTACTTC.

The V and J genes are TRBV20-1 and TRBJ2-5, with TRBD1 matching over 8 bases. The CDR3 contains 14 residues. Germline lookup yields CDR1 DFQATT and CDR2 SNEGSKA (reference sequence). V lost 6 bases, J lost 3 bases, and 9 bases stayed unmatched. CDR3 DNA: TGCAGTGCGGAAAAACAGGGGGGAAAAGAGACCCAGTACTTC. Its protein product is CSAEKQGGKETQYF.

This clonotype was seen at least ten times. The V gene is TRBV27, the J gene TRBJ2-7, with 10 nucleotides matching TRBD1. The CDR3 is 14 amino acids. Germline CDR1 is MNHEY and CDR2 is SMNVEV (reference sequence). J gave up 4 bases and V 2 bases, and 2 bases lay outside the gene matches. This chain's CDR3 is CASSLVGQGYEQYF. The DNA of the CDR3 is TGTGCCAGCAGTTTAGTGGGACAGGGGTACGAGCAGTACTTC.

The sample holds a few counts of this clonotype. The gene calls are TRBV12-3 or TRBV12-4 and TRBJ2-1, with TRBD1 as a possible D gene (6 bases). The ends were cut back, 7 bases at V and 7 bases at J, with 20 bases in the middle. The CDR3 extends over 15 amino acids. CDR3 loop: CASIVQGRGKNEQFF. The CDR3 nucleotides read TGTGCCAGCATCGTACAGGGAAGAGGAAAAAATGAGCAGTTCTTC.

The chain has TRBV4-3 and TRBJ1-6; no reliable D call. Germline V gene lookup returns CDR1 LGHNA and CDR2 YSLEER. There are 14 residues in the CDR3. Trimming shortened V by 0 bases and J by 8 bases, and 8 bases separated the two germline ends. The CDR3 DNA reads TGCGCCAGCAGCCAAGATGTGGGGTATTCACCCCTCCACTTT. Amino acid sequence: CASSQDVGYSPLHF.

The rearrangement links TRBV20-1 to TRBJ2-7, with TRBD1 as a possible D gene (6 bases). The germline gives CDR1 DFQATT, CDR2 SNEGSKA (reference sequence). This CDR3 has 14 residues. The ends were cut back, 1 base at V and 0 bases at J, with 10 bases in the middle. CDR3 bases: TGCAGTGCTAGAGGACAGGAGAGCTCCTACGAGCAGTACTTC. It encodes CSARGQESSYEQYF.